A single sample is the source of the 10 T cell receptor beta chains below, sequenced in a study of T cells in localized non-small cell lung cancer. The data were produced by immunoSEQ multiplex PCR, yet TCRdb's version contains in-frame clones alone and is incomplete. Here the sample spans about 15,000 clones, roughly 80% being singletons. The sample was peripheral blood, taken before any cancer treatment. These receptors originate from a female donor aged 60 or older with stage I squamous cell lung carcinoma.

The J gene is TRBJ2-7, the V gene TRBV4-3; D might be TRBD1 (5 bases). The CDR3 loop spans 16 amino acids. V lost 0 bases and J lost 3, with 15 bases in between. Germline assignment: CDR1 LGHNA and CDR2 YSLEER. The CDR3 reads CASSQEHGAGIYEQYF. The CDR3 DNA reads TGCGCCAGCAGCCAAGAACACGGCGCAGGGATCTACGAGCAGTACTTC.

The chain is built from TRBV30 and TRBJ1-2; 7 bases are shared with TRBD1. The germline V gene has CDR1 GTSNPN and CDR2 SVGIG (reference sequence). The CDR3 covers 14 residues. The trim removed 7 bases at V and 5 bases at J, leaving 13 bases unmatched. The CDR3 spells CAYYPRGASYGYTF. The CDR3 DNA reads TGTGCCTACTACCCCAGGGGGGCGAGTTATGGCTACACCTTC.

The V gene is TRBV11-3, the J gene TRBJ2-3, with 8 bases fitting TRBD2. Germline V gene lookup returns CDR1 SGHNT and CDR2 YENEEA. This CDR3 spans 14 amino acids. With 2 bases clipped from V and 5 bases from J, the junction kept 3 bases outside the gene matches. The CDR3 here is CASSLTAGEDTQYF. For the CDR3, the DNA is TGTGCCAGCAGCTTAACAGCGGGGGAAGATACGCAGTATTTT.

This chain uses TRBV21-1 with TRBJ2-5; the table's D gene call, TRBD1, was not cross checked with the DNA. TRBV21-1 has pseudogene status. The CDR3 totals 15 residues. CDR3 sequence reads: CASSARGRGQETQYF. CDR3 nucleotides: TGTGCCAGCAGCGCCCGAGGTAGGGGTCAAGAGACCCAGTACTTC.

The CDR3 DNA is TGCAGCGTAACTTTAGGGGGGACCGGGGAGCTGTTTTTT. Translation gives CSVTLGGTGELFF. V gene TRBV29-1 combines with J gene TRBJ2-2; D is tentatively TRBD1 or TRBD2 (6 bases each). Trimming cost V 6 bases and J 5 bases, with 13 bases left between them. The CDR3 is made up of 13 amino acids. Germline CDR1 reads SQVTM; CDR2 reads ANQGSEA.

The CDR3 bases are TGTGCCAGCAGTTACGGCTGGGGGGACACTGAAGCTTTCTTT. Encoded protein: CASSYGWGDTEAFF. V and J are TRBV6-5 and TRBJ1-1, with D maybe TRBD1 (5 bases). V lost 2 bases and J lost 3, with 10 bases in between. The CDR3 is 14 amino acids. Germline CDR1 reads MNHEY; CDR2 reads SVGAGI.

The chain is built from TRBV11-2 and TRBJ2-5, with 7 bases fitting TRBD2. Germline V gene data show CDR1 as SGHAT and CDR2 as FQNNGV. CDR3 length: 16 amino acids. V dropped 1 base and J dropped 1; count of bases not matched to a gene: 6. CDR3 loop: CASSLARAGPQETQYF. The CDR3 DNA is TGTGCCAGCAGCTTAGCGAGAGCGGGGCCCCAAGAGACCCAGTACTTC.

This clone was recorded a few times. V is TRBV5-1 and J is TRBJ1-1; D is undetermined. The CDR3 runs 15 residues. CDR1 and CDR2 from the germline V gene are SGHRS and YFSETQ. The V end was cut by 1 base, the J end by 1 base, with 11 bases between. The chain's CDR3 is CASSLYGSENTEAFF. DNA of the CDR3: TGCGCCAGCAGCTTGTATGGGTCGGAGAACACTGAAGCTTTCTTT.

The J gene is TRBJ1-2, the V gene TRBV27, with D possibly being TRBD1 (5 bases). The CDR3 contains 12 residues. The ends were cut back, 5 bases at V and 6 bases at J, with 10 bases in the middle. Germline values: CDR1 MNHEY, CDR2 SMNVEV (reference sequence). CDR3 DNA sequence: TGTGCCAGCAGTGTCCGGGGCCATGGCTACACCTTC. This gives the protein CASSVRGHGYTF.

The CDR3 spells CASSEGYYGYTF. CDR3 in DNA: TGTGCCAGTAGTGAGGGATACTATGGCTACACCTTC. The chain is built from TRBV19 and TRBJ1-2; D uncertain. The CDR3 has 12 amino acids. The ends were cut back, 5 bases at V and 3 bases at J, with 7 bases in the middle. Looked up from germline, CDR1 is LNHDA and CDR2 is SQIVND (reference sequence). Full variable domain (missing parts from reference TRBV19 and TRBJ1-2): DGGITQSPKYLFRKEGQNVTLSCEQNLNHDAMYWYRQDPGQGLRLIYYSQIVNDFQKGDIAEGYSVSREKKESFPLTVTSAQKNPTAFYLCASSEGYYGYTFGSGTRLTVV.